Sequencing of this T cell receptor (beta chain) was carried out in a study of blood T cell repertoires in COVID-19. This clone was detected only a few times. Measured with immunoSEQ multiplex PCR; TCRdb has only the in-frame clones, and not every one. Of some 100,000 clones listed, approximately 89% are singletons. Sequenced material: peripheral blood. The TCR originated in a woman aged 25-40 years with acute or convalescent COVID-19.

CDR3 amino acids: CASSLTGDQPQHF. DNA of the CDR3: TGTGCCAGCAGCTTGACAGGGGATCAGCCCCAGCATTTT. The chain employs TRBV5-6 and TRBJ1-5; 7 nucleotides agree with TRBD1. V lost 1 base and J lost 5; bases outside the gene matches: 0. CDR3 length: 13 amino acids. Germline V gives CDR1 SGHDT, CDR2 YYEEEE.